This is a list of T cell receptor beta chains from one sample in a study of cytomegalovirus exposure and HLA in healthy donors. Produced via immunoSEQ multiplex PCR; TCRdb's table is partial and in-frame only. This sample's table reports 130,000 to 150,000 clones. The specimen sequenced was PBMCs. The receptors were gathered from a woman aged 45-59 years in good health and CMV-seronegative. Both conserved end residues are part of each CDR3. A D gene is named only where the DNA matches it firmly. Clone size is given for some rows only: seen once, a few or many times, or a class if the clone is expanded.

clone_size j_call d_call v_call cdr3_nt cdr3_aa
. TRBJ1-1 TRBD1 TRBV15 TGTGCCACCAGCAGCGGGACAGGGTACATGAACACTGAAGCTTTCTTT CATSSGTGYMNTEAFF
. TRBJ2-6 TRBD2 TRBV12-5 TGTGCTAGTGGTCCCCGGGAGGCCTACTCTGGGGCCAACGTCCTGACTTTC CASGPREAYSGANVLTF
. TRBJ2-3 . TRBV30 TGTGCCTGGAGTAAGTTAAGGGGACTTCGCACAGATACGCAGTATTTT CAWSKLRGLRTDTQYF
. TRBJ2-3 TRBD2 TRBV2 TGTGCCAGCGGGGGGGTAGCGGGCACAGATACGCTGTATTTT CASGGVAGTDTLYF
. TRBJ1-6 . TRBV2 TGTGCCAGCAGTGTACAGGGTGGTTCACCCCTCCACTTT CASSVQGGSPLHF
. TRBJ2-7 . TRBV25-1 TGTGCCAGCAGTGAACGTGGTGCTACCTACGAGCAGTACTTC CASSERGATYEQYF
. TRBJ1-1 . TRBV15 TGTGCCACCTCGCGGGAAACCTTGAACATGAACACTGAAGCTTTCTTT CATSRETLNMNTEAFF
. TRBJ2-6 . TRBV28 TGTGCCAGCCATCAAGGGGCCAACGTCCTGACTTTC CASHQGANVLTF
. TRBJ2-2 . TRBV19 TGTGCCAGTAGTATGGGGCAAGCAGACGGGGAGCTGTTTTTT CASSMGQADGELFF
. TRBJ2-7 . TRBV28 TGTGCCAGCAGCGGTTGGGGGGAGTTGCAGTACTTC CASSGWGELQYF
. TRBJ2-2 . TRBV5-1 TGCGCCAGCAGCTTGAGACCTAGCGACAACGGGGAGCTGTTTTTT CASSLRPSDNGELFF
. TRBJ2-2 TRBD1 TRBV29-1 TGCAGCGCCTCGGACAGGGGCACCGGGGAGCTGTTTTTT CSASDRGTGELFF
. TRBJ2-3 . TRBV6-1 TGTGCCAGCATCTCCGCAGATACGCAGTATTTT CASISADTQYF
. TRBJ1-4 . TRBV19 TGTGCCAGTAGGGACAGCCTGACGGAAAAACTGTTTTTT CASRDSLTEKLFF
. TRBJ1-1 TRBD1 TRBV19 TGTGCCAGTAGTATCGACAGGGCGAACACTGAAGCTTTCTTT CASSIDRANTEAFF
. TRBJ1-4 . TRBV6-6 TGTGCCACCCGACGCCGGGAACGGGGTGAAAAACTGTTTTTT CATRRRERGEKLFF
. TRBJ2-2 . TRBV7-9 TGTGCCAGCAGCTCTAGACTAGTAGGGACCGGGGAGCTGTTTTTT CASSSRLVGTGELFF
. TRBJ1-5 . TRBV14 TGTGCCAGCAGCGGTAGGGGTTTTATCCTCAATCAGCCCCAGCATTTT CASSGRGFILNQPQHF
. TRBJ1-4 . TRBV9 TGTGCCAGCGGACCGGGACATCTGAAGGAAAAACTGTTTTTT CASGPGHLKEKLFF
. TRBJ2-3 . TRBV4-1 TGCGCCAGCAGCCTACCAAGTGGGCCGGGACACTCCTCAACAGATACGCAGTATTTT CASSLPSGPGHSSTDTQYF
. TRBJ1-1 . TRBV29-1 TGCAGCGTTGTCGTGAACACTGAAGCTTTCTTT CSVVVNTEAFF
. TRBJ1-6 . TRBV6-5 TGTGCCAGCAGTTACGACAGGAATAATTCACCCCTCCACTTT CASSYDRNNSPLHF
. TRBJ2-7 . TRBV18 TGTGCCAGCTCACCACAGGGGCGCTCCTACGAGCAGTACTTC CASSPQGRSYEQYF
. TRBJ1-5 . TRBV6-5 TGTGCCAGCAGTTACTCGCGAGGTGCGGGCCAGCCCCAGCATTTT CASSYSRGAGQPQHF
. TRBJ2-6 . TRBV11-2 TGTGCCAGCAGCTTAAGGTATATAGCCGTAGGAGCTGGGGCCAACGTCCTGACTTTC CASSLRYIAVGAGANVLTF
. TRBJ1-3 . TRBV29-1 TGCAGCGTTGGAACATCGATAACTGGAAACACCATATATTTT CSVGTSITGNTIYF
. TRBJ1-1 . TRBV2 TGTGCCATCACTGGGCAGACTAGCACTGAAGCTTTCTTT CAITGQTSTEAFF
. TRBJ2-1 . TRBV19 TGTGCCAGTAGTTCTAGTAGGGGGGGGAGGGAGTTCTTC CASSSSRGGREFF
. TRBJ1-1 . TRBV28 TGTGCCAGCAATCCTTTAGGAGGCACCATGAACACTGAAGCTTTCTTT CASNPLGGTMNTEAFF
. TRBJ2-2 TRBD2 TRBV7-9 TGTGCCAGCAGTTTAGCGGGGGGACAGACCGGGGAGCTGTTTTTT CASSLAGGQTGELFF
. TRBJ2-7 . TRBV6-5 TGTGCCAGCAGGGTACCGGGACATGCCTACGAGCAGTACTTC CASRVPGHAYEQYF
. TRBJ2-1 . TRBV9 TGTGCCAGCAGCCCTCCGGCCGGGAATGAGCAGTTCTTC CASSPPAGNEQFF
. TRBJ2-5 . TRBV7-7 TGTGCTAGCAGCTTATATAGCCGAGAGACCCAGTACTTC CASSLYSRETQYF
. TRBJ1-2 . TRBV27 TGTGCCAGCAGTTCACAGGGATTTGGGTATGGCTACACCTTC CASSSQGFGYGYTF
. TRBJ1-4 TRBD1 TRBV5-1 TGCGCCAGCAGCTTACAGGGGGCTGTAGATGAAAAACTGTTTTTT CASSLQGAVDEKLFF
. TRBJ2-2 TRBD1 TRBV12-5 TGTGCTAGTGGTTTGCCCCTGGCCGACAGGGGAGTTGCCGGGGAGCTGTTTTTT CASGLPLADRGVAGELFF
. TRBJ2-2 TRBD2 TRBV4-2 TGTGCCAGCAGCCCGACTAGCGGGGGGGTATCTGGGGAGCTGTTTTTT CASSPTSGGVSGELFF
. TRBJ1-3 . TRBV19 TGTGCCAGTAGTATGATCGGTTTTGGAAACACCATATATTTT CASSMIGFGNTIYF
. TRBJ2-7 . TRBV19 TGTGCCAGTAGCATCCCCGGAGGAATTTACGAGCAGTACTTC CASSIPGGIYEQYF
. TRBJ2-2 . TRBV30 TGTGCCCGCACGACCTCTGGGCCCGGGGAGCTGTTTTTT CARTTSGPGELFF
. TRBJ2-7 . TRBV6-1 TGTGCCAGCAGTGACCGGTTTCAGGGGCGCGACGAGCAGTACTTC CASSDRFQGRDEQYF
. TRBJ2-2 TRBD1 TRBV28 TGTGCCAGCATGCAGGGGGCTGACGGGGAGCTGTTTTTT CASMQGADGELFF
. TRBJ1-2 TRBD1 TRBV28 TGTGCCAGCAGTCCGCCACAGGGGGCTGTATATGGCTACACCTTC CASSPPQGAVYGYTF
. TRBJ2-5 TRBD2 TRBV28 TGTGCCAGCAACCGGCCGGGGAGGGGACAAGAGACCCAGTACTTC CASNRPGRGQETQYF
. TRBJ2-7 . TRBV18 TGTGCCAGCTCACCCGCACAGGGTAGAACCTACGAGCAGTACTTC CASSPAQGRTYEQYF
. TRBJ2-3 TRBD2 TRBV5-1 TGCGCCAGCAGCTTGGACCTTATCACTAGCGGGAGCACAGATACGCAGTATTTT CASSLDLITSGSTDTQYF
. TRBJ2-5 TRBD1 TRBV19 TGTGCCAGTAGCCGGACAGGGGTGGGACAAGAGACCCAGTACTTC CASSRTGVGQETQYF
. TRBJ1-6 TRBD1 TRBV10-3 TGTGCCATCAGCCAGGACAGGGGAAATTCACCCCTCCACTTT CAISQDRGNSPLHF
. TRBJ1-2 . TRBV10-3 TGTGCCACCCTCAGGGCAGGGGACACCAACTATGGCTACACCTTC CATLRAGDTNYGYTF
. TRBJ2-7 TRBD1 TRBV7-9 TGTGCCAGCAGCTTACGACAGGGGTCCTACGAGCAGTACTTC CASSLRQGSYEQYF
. TRBJ2-5 . TRBV30 TGTGCCTGGAAACTAGTCGGTGAGACCCAGTACTTC CAWKLVGETQYF
. TRBJ1-2 . TRBV20-1 TGCAGTGCAGGGGCCCCCTATCGCTACACCTTC CSAGAPYRYTF
. TRBJ2-7 TRBD2 TRBV11-2 TGTGCCAGCAGCTTAGGGCTAGCGGGGGACAGGAGCTCCTACGAGCAGTACTTC CASSLGLAGDRSSYEQYF
. TRBJ1-6 . TRBV2 TGTGCCAGCAGTGATACTAGGTCCTATAATTCACCCCTCCACTTT CASSDTRSYNSPLHF
. TRBJ2-7 TRBD1 TRBV7-9 TGTGCCAGCAGTCGGGGACAGGACTCCTACGAGCAGTACTTC CASSRGQDSYEQYF
. TRBJ2-5 TRBD2 TRBV5-4 TGTGCCAGCAGCTTGTTTCCCGGGACTAGCGAAGAGACCCAGTACTTC CASSLFPGTSEETQYF
. TRBJ2-7 TRBD1 TRBV2 TGTGCCAGCAGTGCACAGGGGGAGCTTGCCTACGAGCAGTACTTC CASSAQGELAYEQYF
. TRBJ2-5 . TRBV19 TGTGCCAGTAGTATTTATCCCACAGTTAAAGAGACCCAGTACTTC CASSIYPTVKETQYF
medium-sized TRBJ1-5 TRBD1 TRBV7-9 TGTGCCAGCAGCTTAGGAGGACAGGTGCAGCCCCAGCATTTT CASSLGGQVQPQHF
. TRBJ1-3 . TRBV5-4 TGTGCCAGCAGCTTGGCCCCGGACGGGGAATCTGGAAACACCATATATTTT CASSLAPDGESGNTIYF